These 25 T cell receptor beta chains were sequenced from one sample in a study of a mutant IDH1 vaccine in newly diagnosed glioma. Sequenced by immunoSEQ multiplex PCR; TCRdb stores in-frame clones only, minus some. The table lists 15,000 to 20,000 clones, about 77% of them singletons. Time point given: baseline, week 1 (first vaccination visit). Treatment denoted: pre-vaccination baseline after standard-of-care therapy. The sequenced sample was PBMCs, obtained from a glioma patient treated with radiotherapy, temozolomide or both. The receptors stem from a man in his forties with glioma.

The rearrangement uses TRBV19 and TRBJ1-1; D is unclear. Trimming removed 7 bases at V and 5 bases at J, with 8 bases between. Looked up from germline, CDR1 is LNHDA and CDR2 is SQIVND (reference sequence). This CDR3 is 11 amino acids long. The CDR3 region has the DNA TGTGCCAGTACCTCCGGGACTGAAGCTTTCTTT. Translating it yields CASTSGTEAFF. The whole variable domain, filled in from reference TRBV19 and TRBJ1-1, reads DGGITQSPKYLFRKEGQNVTLSCEQNLNHDAMYWYRQDPGQGLRLIYYSQIVNDFQKGDIAEGYSVSREKKESFPLTVTSAQKNPTAFYLCASTSGTEAFFGQGTRLTVV.

This clone was recorded a few times. This rearrangement joins TRBV10-3 to TRBJ2-1; TRBD2 matches 12 bases. The germline V gene has CDR1 ENHRY and CDR2 SYGVKD. The CDR3 is made up of 14 amino acids. V shed 4 bases and J 7 bases; nucleotides not matched to a gene: 2. The CDR3 DNA is TGTGCCATCAGTGGGACTAGCGGGGATAATGAGCAGTTCTTC. It codes for CAISGTSGDNEQFF.

This chain uses TRBV4-1 with TRBJ2-7; maybe TRBD2 (5 bases). The CDR3 runs to 14 residues. Trimming cost V 5 bases and J 0 bases, with 11 bases left between them. Germline V gene lookup returns CDR1 MGHRA and CDR2 YSYEKL. The CDR3, as DNA: TGCGCCAGCAGCGCTGTAGGGAGCTCCTACGAGCAGTACTTC. As protein: CASSAVGSSYEQYF.

This clone was seen only a few times. The chain has TRBV9 and TRBJ1-1; 9 bases map to TRBD1. Germline loops: CDR1 SGDLS, CDR2 YYNGEE. The CDR3 contains 14 residues. V dropped 6 bases and J dropped 3; count of bases not matched to a gene: 6. CDR3 protein: CASTPGQGDTEAFF. CDR3 nucleotides: TGTGCCAGCACCCCGGGACAGGGCGACACTGAAGCTTTCTTT.

The rearrangement links TRBV19 to TRBJ1-5, with 8 bases matching TRBD1. In germline, CDR1 is LNHDA, CDR2 SQIVND (reference sequence). Trimming at V came to 6 bases and at J to 2 bases, leaving 3 bases not matched to a gene. The CDR3 sequence is 14 residues long. The CDR3 DNA reads TGTGCCAGTAGCGACAGGGGCGGCAATCAGCCCCAGCATTTT. This gives the protein CASSDRGGNQPQHF.

The gene calls are TRBV11-3 and TRBJ2-1; no firm D call. The CDR3 totals 11 residues. Trimming cost V 11 bases and J 4 bases, with 9 bases left between them. The V gene's germline CDR1 is SGHNT and CDR2 YENEEA. CDR3 bases: TGTGCCTCTTCCGGTTACAATGAGCAGTTCTTC. This codes for CASSGYNEQFF. Full variable domain (missing parts from reference TRBV11-3 and TRBJ2-1): EAGVVQSPRYKIIEKKQPVAFWCNPISGHNTLYWYLQNLGQGPELLIRYENEEAVDDSQLPKDRFSAERLKGVDSTLKIQPAELGDSAVYLCASSGYNEQFFGPGTRLTVL.

CDR3 nucleotides: TGCGCCAGCAGCCCACTGGGCACAGATACGCAGTATTTT. Its protein is CASSPLGTDTQYF. The V call is TRBV5-1, the J call TRBJ2-3; no clear D. This CDR3 has 13 residues. Trimming stripped 4 bases from V and 1 base from J, with 7 bases between. Looked up from germline, CDR1 is SGHRS and CDR2 is YFSETQ.

The CDR3 spells CASSSGVMAGSGNTIYF. As DNA, the CDR3 is TGCGCCAGCAGCTCAGGGGTAATGGCCGGGTCTGGAAACACCATATATTTT. This sequence joins TRBV5-1 and TRBJ1-3; weak D call: TRBD1 (6 bases). V lost 3 bases, J lost 1 base, and 17 bases lay in between. The CDR3 spans 17 residues. Per germline, CDR1 SGHRS and CDR2 YFSETQ.

V usage is TRBV6-1 and J usage is TRBJ2-7; D is ambiguous. Germline CDR1 is MNHNS and CDR2 is SASEGT. CDR3 length: 13 residues. CDR3 loop: CVSIGKSLNEQYV. For the CDR3, the DNA is TGTGTCAGCATCGGAAAGTCCCTTAACGAGCAGTACGTC.

V is TRBV4-2 and J is TRBJ2-7, with D possibly being TRBD1 or TRBD2 (5 bases each). V lost 0 bases to trimming and J lost 1 base, with 19 bases between them. This CDR3 comprises 18 residues. CDR1 and CDR2 (germline): LGHNA, YNFKEQ. This CDR3 reads CASSQDISGTTRSYEQYF. The DNA for the CDR3 is TGTGCCAGCAGCCAAGATATCTCCGGGACCACAAGGTCCTACGAGCAGTACTTC.

The rearrangement links TRBV6-1 to TRBJ1-1; 9 nucleotides match TRBD1. Germline CDR1 reads MNHNS; CDR2 reads SASEGT. V shed 7 bases, J shed 4 bases, and the junction held 4 bases outside the gene matches. The CDR3 runs 13 residues. CDR3 nucleotides: TGTGCCAGCAATATACAGGGGGCCACTGAAGCTTTCTTT. It is translated as CASNIQGATEAFF.

The chain employs TRBV27 and TRBJ2-5, with 7 bases fitting TRBD1. The CDR3 covers 14 residues. V was clipped by 5 bases and J by 7 bases; unmatched bases: 10. Germline V gene data show CDR1 as MNHEY and CDR2 as SMNVEV (reference sequence). CDR3 bases: TGTGCCAGCAGTACAACAGGGACAGTCGGGACCCAGTACTTC. Its translation: CASSTTGTVGTQYF.

The rearrangement links TRBV6-5 to TRBJ2-7, with 9 positions matching TRBD1. The CDR3 runs 16 residues. J lost 4 bases, V lost 4 bases, and 11 bases had no gene match. Germline loops: CDR1 MNHEY, CDR2 SVGAGI. This CDR3 reads CASSSSGTGKRYEQYV. The CDR3, as DNA: TGTGCCAGCAGTTCATCCGGGACAGGGAAAAGGTACGAGCAGTACGTC.

The chain couples TRBV5-1 to TRBJ2-1; 8 bases fit TRBD2. V was clipped by 6 bases and J by 5 bases; unmatched bases: 10. Per the germline V gene, CDR1 is SGHRS and CDR2 is YFSETQ. The CDR3 loop spans 15 amino acids. CDR3 region: CASNREGLLDNEQFF. The CDR3 region has the DNA TGCGCCAGCAACCGGGAGGGGTTGCTTGACAATGAGCAGTTCTTC.

The chain uses TRBV19 and TRBJ2-1; 8 nucleotides agree with TRBD1. J was trimmed by 6 bases and V by 4 bases; bases with no gene match: 8. The CDR3 totals 15 residues. CDR1 LNHDA and CDR2 SQIVND come from the germline V gene (reference sequence). The CDR3 region is CASSRYRTGPNEQFF. In nucleotides, the CDR3 is TGTGCCAGTAGTAGATACAGGACAGGGCCCAATGAGCAGTTCTTC. Full variable domain (rest looked up from reference TRBV19 and TRBJ2-1): DGGITQSPKYLFRKEGQNVTLSCEQNLNHDAMYWYRQDPGQGLRLIYYSQIVNDFQKGDIAEGYSVSREKKESFPLTVTSAQKNPTAFYLCASSRYRTGPNEQFFGPGTRLTVL.

The genes are TRBV7-8 and TRBJ2-3; 9 bases are a match to TRBD1. This CDR3 spans 16 amino acids. Germline V gene sequence: CDR1 SGHVS, CDR2 FQNEAQ. V shed 2 bases, J shed 3 bases, and the junction held 6 bases outside the gene matches. The CDR3 is CASSLNRDRVTDTQYF. DNA for the CDR3: TGTGCCAGCAGCTTAAACAGGGACAGGGTAACAGATACGCAGTATTTT.

The V and J genes are TRBV10-2 and TRBJ2-3; 9 bases match TRBD2. In germline, CDR1 is WSHSY, CDR2 SAAADI. Unmatched junction bases numbered 1, after V lost 6 bases and J lost 6 bases. This CDR3 region has 12 residues. CDR3 sequence (DNA): TGCGCCAGCAGGCGGGAGGGCGATACGCAGTATTTT. Its protein product is CASRREGDTQYF.

V gene TRBV2 combines with J gene TRBJ2-3; the D gene is possibly TRBD2 (6 bases). The germline gives CDR1 SNHLY, CDR2 FYNNEI. The CDR3 totals 17 residues. The ends were cut back, 4 bases at V and 5 bases at J, with 22 bases in the middle. The DNA of the CDR3 is TGTGCCAGCAGTGCCGGGGGTCTTACCGGGAGTAGAGATACGCAGTATTTT. This translates into CASSAGGLTGSRDTQYF.

This CDR3 is CSAKEDLGGTEAFF. The CDR3 DNA reads TGCAGCGCCAAAGAGGACCTAGGAGGCACTGAAGCTTTCTTT. The chain recombines TRBV29-1 with TRBJ1-1; D not certain. Germline V gives CDR1 SQVTM, CDR2 ANQGSEA. Deletions cut 7 bases from V and 4 bases from J, with 19 bases between. The CDR3 covers 14 residues.

The V and J genes are TRBV11-2 and TRBJ1-2; possible D gene TRBD1, 5 bases. Between the trimmed V and J ends, which lost 1 base and 7 bases, there was a span of 10 bases. There are 13 residues in the CDR3. Per germline, CDR1 SGHAT and CDR2 FQNNGV. The CDR3 coding sequence is TGTGCCAGCAGCTTAGGAGGGGTACCTGGCTACACCTTC. Protein product: CASSLGGVPGYTF. Full variable domain (outside the CDR3, taken from reference TRBV11-2 and TRBJ1-2): EAGVAQSPRYKIIEKRQSVAFWCNPISGHATLYWYQQILGQGPKLLIQFQNNGVVDDSQLPKDRFSAERLKGVDSTLKIQPAKLEDSAVYLCASSLGGVPGYTFGSGTRLTVV.

The chain has TRBV7-9 and TRBJ2-1; D is uncertain. V was pared by 2 bases and J by 4 bases, with 3 bases between. Germline CDR1 reads SEHNR; CDR2 reads FQNEAQ (reference sequence). The CDR3 contains 12 residues. Here the CDR3 reads CASSLNYNEQFF. DNA for the CDR3: TGTGCCAGCAGCTTAAATTACAATGAGCAGTTCTTC.

This clone has only a few counts. The genes are TRBV30 and TRBJ2-4; D is possibly TRBD2 (6 bases). The germline V and J ends were trimmed by 5 bases and 6 bases, with 23 bases remaining between them. Germline V CDR1 and CDR2: GTSNPN, SVGIG (reference sequence). This CDR3 has 16 amino acids. The CDR3 region is CAWAAASAQSRNIQYF. CDR3 bases: TGTGCCTGGGCCGCAGCTAGCGCCCAGAGTAGAAACATTCAGTACTTC.

This chain connects TRBV27 to TRBJ2-5, with 7 bases lining up with TRBD2. The CDR3 consists of 16 residues. Unmatched junction bases numbered 9, after V lost 0 bases and J lost 5 bases. Per the germline V gene, CDR1 is MNHEY and CDR2 is SMNVEV (reference sequence). CDR3 nucleotides: TGTGCCAGCAGTTTATCTACCCGGGACGGGGGGGAGACCCAGTACTTC. Translating it yields CASSLSTRDGGETQYF.

V usage is TRBV6-5 and J usage is TRBJ2-7; D remains ambiguous. V was cut by 4 bases and J by 0 bases, with 13 bases left in between. Germline lookup yields CDR1 MNHEY and CDR2 SVGAGI. There are 15 residues in the CDR3. The CDR3 nucleotides read TGTGCCAGCAGTTCCACGGCTCAGAGCTCCTACGAGCAGTACTTC. Translation gives CASSSTAQSSYEQYF.

This clone is labeled as medium-sized. The chain links TRBV4-1 to TRBJ2-7; TRBD2 aligns across 12 bases. CDR1 is MGHRA and CDR2 is YSYEKL in the germline V gene. CDR3 length: 15 residues. Losses at the gene ends were 4 bases for V and 6 bases for J; bases not matched to a gene: 7. The CDR3 nucleotides read TGCGCCAGCAGCCTTCCACTAGCGGGAGGTGGCGAGCAGTACTTC. This gives the protein CASSLPLAGGGEQYF.